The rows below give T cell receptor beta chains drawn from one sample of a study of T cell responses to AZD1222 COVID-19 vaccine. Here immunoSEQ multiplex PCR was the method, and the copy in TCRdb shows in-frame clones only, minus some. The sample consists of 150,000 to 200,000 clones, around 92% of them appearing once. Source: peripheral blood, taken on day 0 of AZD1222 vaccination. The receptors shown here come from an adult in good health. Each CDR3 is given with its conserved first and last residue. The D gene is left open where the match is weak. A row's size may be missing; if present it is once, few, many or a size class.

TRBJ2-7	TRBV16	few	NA	TGTGCCAGCAGCCAATACAGGGTTTCAGCCCTCTACGAGCAGTACTTC	CASSQYRVSALYEQYF
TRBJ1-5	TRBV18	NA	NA	TGTGCCAGCTCACCGGCCGAGAATCAGCCCCAGCATTTT	CASSPAENQPQHF
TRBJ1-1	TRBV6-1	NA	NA	TGTGCCAGCAGCCTATCAGACACGCTGAACACTGAAGCTTTCTTT	CASSLSDTLNTEAFF
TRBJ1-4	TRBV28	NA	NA	TGTGCCAGCAGCCCGCACACGGGGGCCTCTAATGAAAAACTGTTTTTT	CASSPHTGASNEKLFF
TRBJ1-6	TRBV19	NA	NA	NA	CASSISGQGRLKFYNSPLHF
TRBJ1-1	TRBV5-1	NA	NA	TGCGCCAGCACAAGTTCAGGGGTGAACACTGAAGCTTTCTTT	CASTSSGVNTEAFF
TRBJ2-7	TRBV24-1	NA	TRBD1	TGTGCCACCAGTGACAACACGGGACAGGTCTACGAGCAGTACTTC	CATSDNTGQVYEQYF
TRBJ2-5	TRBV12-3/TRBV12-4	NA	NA	TGTGCCAGCAGCGTGGGGGTTCAAGAGACCCAGTACTTC	CASSVGVQETQYF
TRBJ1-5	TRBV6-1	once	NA	TGTGCCAGCAGTGAGTCGGGTTTTGGCAATCAGCCCCAGCATTTT	CASSESGFGNQPQHF
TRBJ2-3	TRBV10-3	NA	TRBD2	TGTGCCATCAGCGTTAAGCGGGGTAGCACAGATACGCAGTATTTT	CAISVKRGSTDTQYF
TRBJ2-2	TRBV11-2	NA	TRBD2	TGTGCCAGCAGCTCAAGGAGACCGGGAGGGACCGGGGAGCTGTTTTTT	CASSSRRPGGTGELFF
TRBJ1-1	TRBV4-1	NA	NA	TGCGCCAGCAGCCATATCCGGACATCTGAAGCTTTCTTT	CASSHIRTSEAFF
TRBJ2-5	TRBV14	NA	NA	TGTGCCAGCAGTCCATCCTTAGCTTGGGAGACCCAGTACTTC	CASSPSLAWETQYF
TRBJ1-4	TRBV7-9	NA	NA	TGTGCCAGCACCGAGGACAGCGGTAATGAAAAACTGTTTTTT	CASTEDSGNEKLFF
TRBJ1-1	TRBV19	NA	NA	TGTGCCAGTAGTATAGGATCTGGGGGAAGGACTGAAGCTTTCTTT	CASSIGSGGRTEAFF
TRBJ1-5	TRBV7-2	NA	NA	TGTGCCAGCAGCTTAGTCTCGGACAGCAGGGTCCAGCCCCAGCATTTT	CASSLVSDSRVQPQHF
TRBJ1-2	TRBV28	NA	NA	TGTGCCAGCAAACCAAACCAATATGGCTACACCTTC	CASKPNQYGYTF
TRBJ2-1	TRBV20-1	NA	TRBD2	TGCAGTGCGGAAGAACCGGGACTACAGTTCTTC	CSAEEPGLQFF
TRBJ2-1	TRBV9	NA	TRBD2	TGTGCCAGCTCCATGGCGGGGGGTACGTACAATGAGCAGTTCTTC	CASSMAGGTYNEQFF
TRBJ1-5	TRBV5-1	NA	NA	TGCGCCAGCAGCTTGGTGCCTAGTAGCAATCAGCCCCAGCATTTT	CASSLVPSSNQPQHF